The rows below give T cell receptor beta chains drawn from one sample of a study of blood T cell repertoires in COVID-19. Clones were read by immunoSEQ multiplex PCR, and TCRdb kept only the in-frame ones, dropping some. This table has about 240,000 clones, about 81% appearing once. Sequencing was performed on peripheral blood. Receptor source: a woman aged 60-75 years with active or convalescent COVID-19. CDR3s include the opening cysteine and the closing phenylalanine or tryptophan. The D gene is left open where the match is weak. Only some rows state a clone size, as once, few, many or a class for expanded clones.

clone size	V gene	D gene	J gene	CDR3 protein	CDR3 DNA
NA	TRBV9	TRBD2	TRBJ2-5	CASSVGASGGASETQYF	TGTGCCAGCAGCGTAGGGGCTAGCGGGGGGGCCTCCGAGACCCAGTACTTC
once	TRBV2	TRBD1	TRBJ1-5	CASSGGQGYSNQPQHF	TGTGCCAGCAGTGGGGGACAGGGTTATAGCAATCAGCCCCAGCATTTT
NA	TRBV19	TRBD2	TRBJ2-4	CASSTLLAGGGSLAKNIQYF	TGTGCCAGTAGTACCCTCCTAGCGGGGGGCGGGTCGTTAGCCAAAAACATTCAGTACTTC
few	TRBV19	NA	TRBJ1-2	CASSITGISDGYTF	TGTGCCAGTAGTATAACAGGGATTTCTGATGGCTACACCTTC
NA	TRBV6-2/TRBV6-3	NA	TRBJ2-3	CASSYPGLHTQYF	TGTGCCAGCAGTTACCCCGGACTCCATACGCAGTATTTT
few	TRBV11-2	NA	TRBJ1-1	CASSLAGLNTEAFF	TGTGCCAGCAGCTTGGCAGGCCTGAACACTGAAGCTTTCTTT
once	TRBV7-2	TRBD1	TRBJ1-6	CASSSGQPDGSPLHF	TGTGCCAGCAGCTCGGGACAGCCGGATGGTTCACCCCTCCACTTT
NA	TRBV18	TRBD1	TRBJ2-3	CASSPLQGEGTDTQYF	TGTGCCAGCTCACCACTCCAGGGGGAAGGCACAGATACGCAGTATTTT
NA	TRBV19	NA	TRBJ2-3	CASKDMGSDTQYF	TGTGCCAGTAAGGACATGGGGTCGGATACGCAGTATTTT
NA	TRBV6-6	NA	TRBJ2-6	CATESRGANVLTF	TGTGCCACCGAGTCCAGGGGGGCCAACGTCCTGACTTTC
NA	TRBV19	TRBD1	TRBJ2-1	CASSSGQGRLNEQFF	TGTGCCAGTAGCTCCGGACAGGGAAGGTTGAATGAGCAGTTCTTC
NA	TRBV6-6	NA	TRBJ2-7	CASSSRGTATYEQYF	TGTGCCAGCAGTTCCCGGGGGACGGCGACCTACGAGCAGTACTTC
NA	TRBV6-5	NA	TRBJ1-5	CASTAMPGNQPQHF	TGTGCCAGCACCGCTATGCCGGGCAATCAGCCCCAGCATTTT
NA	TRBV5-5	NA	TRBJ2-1	CASSLAGDIYNEQFF	TGTGCCAGCAGCTTGGCGGGGGATATCTACAATGAGCAGTTCTTC
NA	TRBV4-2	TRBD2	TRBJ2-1	CASSQGQMTSGGAGQFF	TGTGCCAGCAGCCAAGGCCAGATGACTAGCGGGGGGGCCGGTCAGTTCTTC
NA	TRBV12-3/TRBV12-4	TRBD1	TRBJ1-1	CASSRGQGSEAFF	TGTGCCAGCAGCCGCGGACAGGGTTCGGAAGCTTTCTTT
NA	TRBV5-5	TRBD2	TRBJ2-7	CASTSGTRSYEQYF	TGTGCCAGCACCTCCGGGACTAGGTCCTACGAGCAGTACTTC
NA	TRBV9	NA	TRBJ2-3	CASSVSGVGTQYF	TGTGCCAGCAGCGTATCCGGGGTAGGTACGCAGTATTTT
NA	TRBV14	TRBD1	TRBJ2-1	CASSGQGYNEQFF	TGTGCCAGCAGCGGACAGGGCTACAATGAGCAGTTCTTC
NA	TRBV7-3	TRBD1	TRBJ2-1	CASSSDRGYNEQFF	TGTGCCAGCAGCTCGGACAGGGGGTACAATGAGCAGTTCTTC
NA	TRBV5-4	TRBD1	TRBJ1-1	CASEAGQGNTEAFF	TGTGCCAGCGAGGCGGGACAGGGGAACACTGAAGCTTTCTTT
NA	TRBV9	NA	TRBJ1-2	CASSVRGSSGYTF	TGTGCCAGCAGCGTTAGGGGATCGTCGGGCTACACCTTC
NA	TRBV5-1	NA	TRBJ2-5	CASSLGTSQETQYF	TGCGCCAGCAGCTTGGGGACTTCTCAAGAGACCCAGTACTTC
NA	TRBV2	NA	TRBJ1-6	CASSEAKGRVASPLHF	TGTGCCAGCAGTGAAGCAAAAGGCAGGGTGGCCTCACCCCTCCACTTT